The rows below give T cell receptor beta chains drawn from one sample of a study of tumor and adjacent non-tumor tissue in lung cancer. TCRdb reprocessed the multiplex PCR reads with MiXCR, giving one entry per CDR3 protein. Of more than 85,000 distinct CDR3 sequences listed, around 57% are singletons. Material: distant non-tumor lung tissue. The receptors originated from a man between 60 and 70 years old with non-small cell lung cancer. The CDR3 runs from the conserved cysteine through the conserved F or W. D genes are given only for firm matches. Only part of the rows carry a size: once, few, many, or a class if the clone is expanded.

j_gene,d_gene,abundance,v_gene,CDR3nt,CDR3aa
TRBJ2-1,NA,NA,TRBV7-3,TGTGCCAGCAGCTTAAGGGCCAGGGGAGGTGGCAATGAGCAGTTCTTC,CASSLRARGGGNEQFF
TRBJ2-4,TRBD1,many,TRBV20-1,TGCAGTGCTAGTTGGGACAGGGGTTCCCCCAAAAACATTCAGTACTTC,CSASWDRGSPKNIQYF
TRBJ2-1,NA,NA,TRBV29-1,TGCAGCTCGAACGGGGGAAGCTCCTACAATGAGCAGTTCTTC,CSSNGGSSYNEQFF
TRBJ1-1,NA,NA,TRBV30,TGTGCCTGGAGTGGGGAAATGAACACTGAAGCTTTCTTT,CAWSGEMNTEAFF
TRBJ2-3,NA,NA,TRBV6-1,TGTGCCAGCAGTGAAGTAGCCGGAGCCCCTCACACAGACACGCAGTATTTT,CASSEVAGAPHTDTQYF
TRBJ1-1,TRBD1,NA,TRBV5-6,TGTGTCAGCTACAATTGGGCAGGGGGGAACACTGAAGCTTTCTTT,CVSYNWAGGNTEAFF
TRBJ2-3,NA,many,TRBV13,TGTGCCAGCAGCCTCGGGACATTGGTGGATACGCAGTATTTT,CASSLGTLVDTQYF
TRBJ1-2,NA,few,TRBV20-1,TGCAGTGCTAGAGCCTTACAGGGTATGGATGGCTACACCTTC,CSARALQGMDGYTF
TRBJ1-1,NA,NA,TRBV4-1,TGCGCCGGCAGCCACCCGACAGGACACACTGAAGCTTTCTTT,CAGSHPTGHTEAFF
TRBJ1-2,NA,NA,TRBV18,TGTGCCAGCTCACCACCGGCGGAAAACTATGGCTACACCTTC,CASSPPAENYGYTF
TRBJ1-3,NA,few,TRBV28,TGTGCCAGCAGTTTATCTTTTGTAGACACCATATATTTT,CASSLSFVDTIYF